This T cell receptor (beta chain) was identified during a study of long-term antiretroviral therapy in people with HIV. General observations from the study: Post-ART samples showed increased diversity that remained below transplant donor control levels. HIV repertoire CDR3 lengths ranged less widely than those of controls.

The CDR3 runs 12 residues. Germline assignment: CDR1 MNHNS and CDR2 SASEGT. Trimming removed 1 base at V and 6 bases at J, with 7 bases between. A note on this clone: The target antigen is unknown.

Researchers secured at least one pre-ART and at least two post-ART PBMC samples from each donor. Running of the v3.0 immunoSEQ assay took place at survey level. Repertoires were generated with immunoSEQ multiplex PCR, while TCRdb's copy carries only in-frame clones and drops some. The sample lists under 40,000 clones, roughly 82% occurring once. The sample was unsorted PBMCs, taken 0.3 years after starting antiretroviral therapy. The receptor comes from a man aged 18-30 years with HIV. The V call is TRBV6-1, the J call TRBJ2-7; the D is unclear. The CDR3 DNA is TGTGCCAGCAGTGAAGTGCGTTCCGAGCAGTACTTC. As protein: CASSEVRSEQYF.